This TCR beta chain was found in a study (dated by TCRdb to 2016 to 2017). Regarding the complete study: The research examined where HIV persistence comes from in people whose immune systems controlled HIV infection without treatment.

Libraries were built with 5' RACE. The data were produced on an Illumina HiSeq 2000. TCRdb reworked the public reads: Q25 trimming with fastp, MiXCR clone assembly, productive beta chains retained. Rows with one shared CDR3 protein collapse into an entry with the most common genes and DNA. The sample records some 300 distinct CDR3 sequences, 4.5% to 6% of which are singletons. Clones ranked in the top ten supply around two thirds of the sample. Including cysteine and phenylalanine, the CDR3 has 14 amino acids. CDR3 DNA is the only sequence kept; it has 42 bases, read in frame from the first base. CDR1 is given as MGHRA and CDR2 as YSYEKL, both from the germline V gene. At the junction V is shortened by 8 bases and J by 1 base, with 14 bases in between. By sample share, this clonotype is hyperexpanded (1% or more). Its cognate antigen has yet to be identified. Base qualities are not provided; no much larger clone lies one nucleotide away.

The material sequenced was effector memory T cells from blood PBMCs. In the paper's terms, the cell subset or site label means: effector memory CD4+ T cells. This receptor chain uses TRBV4-1 and TRBJ1-1; TRBD1 is a possible D gene, resting on 6 matching bases. The sequence derives from a male donor with HIV. The CDR3 here reads CASSPDRPNTEAFF. The DNA sequence reads TGCGCCAGCTCCCCAGACAGGCCGAACACTGAAGCTTTCTTT.